The 25 T cell receptor beta chains listed next were all sequenced from one sample in a study of blood T cell repertoires in COVID-19. Using immunoSEQ multiplex PCR, the repertoire was profiled, and TCRdb retains in-frame clones only, with some absent. The sample lists approximately 280,000 clones, roughly 89% occurring once. Specimen: PBMCs or T cells enriched from blood (not recorded which). All receptors derive from a woman in her sixties or seventies who had recovered from COVID-19.

V and J are TRBV9 and TRBJ1-6; possibly TRBD1 for D (6 bases). Germline CDR1 and CDR2: SGDLS and YYNGEE. The length of the CDR3 is 15 residues. The V gene lost 5 bases and the J gene lost 15 bases, with 24 bases spanning the gap. CDR3 sequence: CASSEGTGWLGDLHF. DNA for the CDR3: TGTGCCAGCAGTGAAGGTACAGGGTGGTTAGGAGACCTCCACTTT. Looking up the rest from reference TRBV9 and TRBJ1-6 gives the full variable domain: DSGVTQTPKHLITATGQRVTLRCSPRSGDLSVYWYQQSLDQGLQFLIQYYNGEERAKGNILERFSAQQFPDLHSELNLSSLELGDSALYFCASSEGTGWLGDLHFGNGTRLTVT.

The rearrangement links TRBV6-5 to TRBJ1-5; 7 bases agree with TRBD1. There are 13 residues in the CDR3. With V trimmed by 8 bases and J by 6 bases, 7 bases remained unmatched. Germline CDR1 reads MNHEY; CDR2 reads SVGAGI. Here the CDR3 reads CASYQGVRQPQHF. CDR3 coding DNA: TGTGCCAGCTACCAGGGGGTTCGTCAGCCCCAGCATTTT.

This chain uses TRBV18 with TRBJ1-1; tentative D call: TRBD1 (5 bases). Per the germline V gene, CDR1 is KGHSH and CDR2 is LQKENI. Trimming removed 3 bases from V and 3 bases from J, with 8 bases in between. CDR3 length: 13 amino acids. CDR3 DNA sequence: TGTGCCAGCTCACCCCAGGGCTACACTGAAGCTTTCTTT. Protein sequence: CASSPQGYTEAFF.

This clone was counted between two and nine times. The DNA for the CDR3 is TGCGCCAGCAGCTTCACGGGACAGGGCTACGAGCAGTACTTC. Protein sequence: CASSFTGQGYEQYF. J is TRBJ2-7 and V is TRBV5-1, with 9 bases identical to TRBD1. The CDR3 extends over 14 amino acids. The V segment lost 2 bases and the J segment 3 bases; nucleotides outside the gene matches: 3. Germline loops: CDR1 SGHRS, CDR2 YFSETQ. Variable domain in full (rest from reference TRBV5-1 and TRBJ2-7): KAGVTQTPRYLIKTRGQQVTLSCSPISGHRSVSWYQQTPGQGLQFLFEYFSETQRNKGNFPGRFSGRQFSNSRSEMNVSTLELGDSALYLCASSFTGQGYEQYFGPGTRLTVT.

The chain links TRBV24-1 to TRBJ2-5, with 8 nucleotides matching TRBD2. The CDR3 runs 13 residues. CDR1 and CDR2 (germline): KGHDR, SFDVKD. Trimming took 5 bases from V and 3 from J; bases not matched to a gene: 1. This CDR3 is CATSVGGEETQYF. CDR3 coding DNA: TGTGCCACCAGTGTCGGGGGGGAAGAGACCCAGTACTTC.

The chain combines TRBV19 with TRBJ1-6; 8 nucleotides agree with TRBD1. V shed 5 bases and J 9 bases; nucleotides not matched to a gene: 9. The CDR3 has 15 residues. Germline V gene lookup returns CDR1 LNHDA and CDR2 SQIVND (reference sequence). CDR3 in DNA: TGTGCCAGTAGTGCAAGACAGGGGCATCCTTCACCCCTCCACTTT. Encoded protein: CASSARQGHPSPLHF. The variable domain in full, with the rest retrieved from reference TRBV19 and TRBJ1-6, is DGGITQSPKYLFRKEGQNVTLSCEQNLNHDAMYWYRQDPGQGLRLIYYSQIVNDFQKGDIAEGYSVSREKKESFPLTVTSAQKNPTAFYLCASSARQGHPSPLHFGNGTRLTVT.

This clone has only a few counts. The chain has TRBV7-2 and TRBJ1-3, with TRBD1 identical over 9 bases. Germline assignment: CDR1 SGHTA and CDR2 FQGNSA. The CDR3 runs 15 residues. With 5 bases clipped from V and 4 bases from J, the junction kept 6 bases outside the gene matches. Here the CDR3 DNA reads TGTGCCAGCAGCCCAGGGACAGGGCGAGGAAACACCATATATTTT. Translated, it gives CASSPGTGRGNTIYF.

This chain joins TRBV10-1 and TRBJ2-4; 8 bases map to TRBD2. V lost 5 bases, J lost 9 bases, and 18 bases stayed unmatched. The CDR3 consists of 17 residues. Germline values: CDR1 WNHNN, CDR2 SYGVQD (reference sequence). The DNA of the CDR3 is TGCGCCAGCAGTCCGGACCCGACCGGGACTAGGAGGGGCATTCAGTACTTC. Its translation is CASSPDPTGTRRGIQYF.

This rearrangement joins TRBV14 to TRBJ1-2, with D uncertain. CDR3 length: 12 amino acids. V shed 2 bases and J shed 6 bases, with 7 bases lying between them. Germline V gene lookup returns CDR1 SGHDN and CDR2 FVKESK. The chain's CDR3 is CASSQPGHGYTF. CDR3 coding DNA: TGTGCCAGCAGCCAACCTGGGCATGGCTACACCTTC. Together with reference TRBV14 and TRBJ1-2, the CDR3 gives the full variable domain: EAGVTQFPSHSVIEKGQTVTLRCDPISGHDNLYWYRRVMGKEIKFLLHFVKESKQDESGMPNNRFLAERTGGTYSTLKVQPAELEDSGVYFCASSQPGHGYTFGSGTRLTVV.

The V gene is TRBV18, the J gene TRBJ2-7, with 13 bases fitting TRBD2. The CDR3 is made up of 15 amino acids. The germline gives CDR1 KGHSH, CDR2 LQKENI. V dropped 8 bases and J dropped 0; count of bases not matched to a gene: 4. The CDR3 region has the DNA TGTGCCAGCGGGACTAGCGGGGATCTCTCCTACGAGCAGTACTTC. Protein sequence: CASGTSGDLSYEQYF.

The gene calls are TRBV19 and TRBJ1-2; D possibly corresponds to TRBD1 (6 bases). Trimming took off 9 bases at V and 7 bases at J, with 24 bases between the two ends. CDR1 LNHDA and CDR2 SQIVND come from the germline V gene (reference sequence). The CDR3 is 15 amino acids. The CDR3 bases are TGTGCCAGCCAAGTCGGACAGTTTTTGACGAGTGGCTACACCTTC. The encoded protein is CASQVGQFLTSGYTF.

The chain links TRBV19 to TRBJ2-3; 14 bases align to TRBD2. This CDR3 region has 15 residues. Germline V CDR1 and CDR2: LNHDA, SQIVND (reference sequence). The J segment lost 6 bases and the V segment lost 4 bases, leaving 3 bases of the junction unmatched. DNA of the CDR3: TGTGCCAGTAGTAGGACTAGCGGGAGGTCCGATACGCAGTATTTT. Its translation is CASSRTSGRSDTQYF.

The chain couples TRBV10-3 to TRBJ1-2, with D unclear. Germline loops: CDR1 ENHRY, CDR2 SYGVKD. The germline V and J ends were trimmed by 3 bases and 5 bases, with 4 bases remaining between them. The CDR3 contains 11 residues. CDR3 amino acids: CAISDGYGYTF. CDR3 DNA sequence: TGTGCCATCAGTGACGGTTATGGCTACACCTTC.

The J gene is TRBJ2-1, the V gene TRBV19; 9 bases match TRBD2. This CDR3 has 15 residues. After removal of 2 bases from V and 8 bases from J, the junction contained 7 bases not matched to a gene. Per the germline V gene, CDR1 is LNHDA and CDR2 is SQIVND (reference sequence). The CDR3 protein is CASSIWAGGLDEQFF. CDR3 nucleotides: TGTGCCAGTAGTATATGGGCGGGAGGGTTGGATGAGCAGTTCTTC.

The chain carries TRBV6-5 and TRBJ2-1; possibly TRBD1 for D (6 bases). The germline CDR1 and CDR2 sequences are MNHEY and SVGAGI. With 6 bases removed from V and 4 bases from J, the gap between germline ends came to 13 bases. This CDR3 is built from 14 residues. CDR3 nucleotides: TGTGCCAGCAGGCCTGGGGGCGCATACAATGAGCAGTTCTTC. This codes for CASRPGGAYNEQFF.

The sample holds a few counts of this clone. The rearrangement uses TRBV7-3 and TRBJ2-2, with D possibly being TRBD1 (5 bases). V lost 2 bases, J lost 6 bases, and 7 bases lay in between. This CDR3 has 13 amino acids. Germline loops: CDR1 SGHTA, CDR2 FQGTGA. CDR3 DNA: TGTGCCAGCAGCTTACAACAGGCCGGGGAGCTGTTTTTT. Its protein is CASSLQQAGELFF.

This clone was found a few times. The chain combines TRBV11-1 with TRBJ2-7; no definite D call. V was trimmed by 1 base and J by 0 bases, leaving 7 bases between them. The CDR3 contains 14 residues. Looked up from germline, CDR1 is SGHAT and CDR2 is FQDESV (reference sequence). CDR3 residues: CASSLDESSYEQYF. CDR3 sequence (DNA): TGTGCCAGCAGCTTAGACGAGAGCTCCTACGAGCAGTACTTC.

J is TRBJ2-1 and V is TRBV7-9; a possible D gene is TRBD1 (6 bases). Trimming removed 6 bases from V and 4 bases from J, with 16 bases in between. The CDR3 spans 15 residues. CDR1 and CDR2 from the germline V gene are SEHNR and FQNEAQ (reference sequence). The CDR3 DNA follows: TGTGCCAGCAGTCTCGGACAGAGTCTGTACAATGAGCAGTTCTTC. It codes for CASSLGQSLYNEQFF.

The gene calls are TRBV5-1 and TRBJ2-1; 8 bases fit TRBD1. Per the germline V gene, CDR1 is SGHRS and CDR2 is YFSETQ. The CDR3 extends over 15 amino acids. The V and J ends lost 0 bases and 11 bases, in that order; junction bases with no gene match: 10. CDR3 residues: CASSLAEQGAMQQFF. The CDR3 DNA reads TGCGCCAGCAGCTTGGCCGAGCAGGGGGCGATGCAGCAGTTCTTC.

The rearrangement links TRBV6-5 to TRBJ2-3, with 8 bases matching TRBD1. The germline V gene encodes CDR1 MNHEY and CDR2 SVGAGI. The CDR3 length is 14 residues. V was clipped by 5 bases and J by 4 bases; unmatched bases: 5. The CDR3 DNA reads TGTGCCAGCAGTCGGACAGGGTTGGCAGATACGCAGTATTTT. It specifies CASSRTGLADTQYF.

This sequence joins TRBV28 and TRBJ2-1; D may be TRBD1 (5 bases). This CDR3 has 16 amino acids. V was cut by 3 bases and J by 9 bases, with 21 bases left in between. Germline CDR1 reads MDHEN; CDR2 reads SYDVKM. The CDR3 DNA reads as TGTGCCAGCAGTTTGGGGCGCGCCGTTGGGAAGGTTGAGCAGTTCTTC. Encoded protein: CASSLGRAVGKVEQFF.

The rearrangement uses TRBV7-6 and TRBJ1-1; tentatively, D is TRBD1 (6 bases). This CDR3 has 14 residues. CDR1 and CDR2 from the germline V gene are SGHVS and FNYEAQ. Trimming took 4 bases from V and 6 from J, leaving 15 bases between them. DNA of the CDR3: TGTGCCAGCAGCTCACAAGGCGGGGGCGCTGAAGCTTTCTTT. As protein: CASSSQGGGAEAFF.

The chain recombines TRBV28 with TRBJ2-6; 11 bases fit TRBD2. The CDR3 runs 17 residues. Germline values: CDR1 MDHEN, CDR2 SYDVKM. V trimming: 6 bases; J trimming: 1 base; junction bases outside the gene matches: 5. CDR3 nucleotide sequence: TGTGCCAGCAGCCCGACTAGCGGGGCATCTGGGGCCAACGTCCTGACTTTC. It codes for CASSPTSGASGANVLTF.

This clone has a handful of counts. The gene calls are TRBV28 and TRBJ1-4; D not certain. V shed 6 bases and J shed 8 bases, with 10 bases lying between them. Germline assignment: CDR1 MDHEN and CDR2 SYDVKM. CDR3 length: 12 amino acids. The chain's CDR3 is CASSPRGEKLFF. The CDR3 bases are TGTGCCAGCAGCCCCCGAGGAGAAAAACTGTTTTTT. Looking up the rest from reference TRBV28 and TRBJ1-4 gives the full variable domain: DVKVTQSSRYLVKRTGEKVFLECVQDMDHENMFWYRQDPGLGLRLIYFSYDVKMKEKGDIPEGYSVSREKKERFSLILESASTNQTSMYLCASSPRGEKLFFGSGTQLSVL.

The gene calls are TRBV5-4 and TRBJ1-5, with 7 bases aligning to TRBD1. The CDR3 sequence is 16 residues long. The germline V gene has CDR1 SGHNT and CDR2 YYREEE (reference sequence). V shed 2 bases, J shed 3 bases, and the junction held 8 bases outside the gene matches. The chain's CDR3 is CASSFGGGTDNQPQHF. The CDR3 nucleotides are TGTGCCAGCAGCTTTGGGGGCGGGACAGACAATCAGCCCCAGCATTTT.